This T cell receptor (beta chain) is from a study of shared clonotypes between healthy human individuals (dated by TCRdb to 2020 to 2022). About the investigation overall: Three men and a couple of women, aged 18 to 49 years, made up the cohort. Per donor, three plates each were used for CD4 naive and CD4 memory, two for CD8 naive, and one for CD8 memory. To estimate repertoire size and how much clonotype sharing occurs between individuals, the study deeply sequenced the blood TCR repertoires of a handful of healthy adults. To increase sequencing depth and limit assay-specific biases, TCR repertoire library preparation and sequencing were carried out by different laboratories using diverse techniques. Per donor, leukapheresis produced somewhere between about 0.8 and 9.5 billion PBMCs. The research as a whole found: Larger estimated clonotype richness was generally found for naive subsets than for memory subsets. Clonotypes shared by all four sorted-subset donors showed higher generation probabilities than non-shared clonotypes. Across four donors, about 5.2% of naive CD4, over 3% of naive CD8, about 2.3% of memory CD4, and approximately 0.4% of memory CD8 clonotypes were shared. Rarefaction of sorted-subset datasets indicated incomplete sequencing despite the large sequencing depth. The genetic and exposure-history diversity represented was limited by the small number of donors. Sampling was limited to blood, and TCR repertoires in tissue likely differ from TCR repertoires in blood. Pairwise subsampling indicated that sequencing depth was expected to affect the degree of clonotype sharing among donors.

The donors were healthy, HIV-negative adults with no recently reported acute infections or vaccinations. Only Caucasian adults living in Nashville, Tennessee, USA were represented among the donors. Magnetic negative selection was used to enrich CD4+ T cells, after which naive cells were positively selected on CD45RA and the negative fraction became the memory subset. Blood was obtained by leukapheresis, after which PBMCs were separated by Ficoll-Histopaque density gradient centrifugation and cryopreserved in liquid nitrogen vapor phase. Analytical flow cytometry was used to check the purity and quantity of each magnetically sorted T cell population. Genomic DNA was isolated from each sorted fraction and quantified by UV absorbance on a Nanodrop 2000c. Using the deep immunoSEQ assay, TCR CDR3 regions were amplified from genomic DNA by multiplex PCR. Genomic DNA extracted from each cell subset was distributed evenly over all wells of several immunoSEQ 96-well plates, and each plate served as one replicate. Each replicate PCR for sorted subsets received around 200 ng genomic DNA, equal to around 32,000 T cell genomes. The purified libraries were quantified using a Qubit 3.0 fluorometer, sized with a Bioanalyzer 2100, and then quantified again using the KAPA Library Quantification kit. Each immunoSEQ 96-well plate was sequenced on its own single-read 150-cycle Illumina NextSeq 550 flow cell. As for how the authors treated the data: Because the immunoSEQ output included only junctional sequences and no quality scores, the filtering could not be the same as the filtering used for full-length reads. Sequences were annotated with PyIR, a Python wrapper for IgBLAST v1.9, using IMGT germline references to assign V/J genes and CDR3. Any read was removed if the V/J assignment was weak (E-value above 1e-6), the CDR3 was missing, or the read contained stop codons, out-of-frame junctions, or ambiguous translated residues. V3J clonotypes were defined by identical inferred V gene, J gene, and CDR3 amino acid sequence. Percentage overlap between repertoires was calculated by dividing the number of shared unique clonotypes by the size of the smaller repertoire. Three approaches were used to assess repertoire richness: RTK rarefaction, the Chao1 estimator, and Recon v2.1 estimates of unobserved clonotypes. Generation probabilities were computed with OLGA for all TCRbeta clonotypes obtained by the gDNA method from several donors. The table comes from immuneACCESS by way of TCRdb, which keeps in-frame sequences with V and J called. Part of the clones is missing from these tables; in studies checked, under half for an unresolved V gene and the rest for unknown reasons. The V and J calls and the clone size are those of that table, but D and trimming were determined from the DNA. In this sample the table shows 1.5 million to 1.9 million clones, roughly 98% of which occur a single time. The ten largest clonotypes hold about 0.45% of the sample.

With regard to this clone: Its antigen remains undetermined. The sample holds no much larger clone one base away, and base qualities are not on file.

Sequenced sample: naive CD4+ T cells sorted from blood. The cell subset or site label for this specimen denotes: CD45RA+ positively selected. The clonotype originates from a man aged 25-45 years in good health.

DNA sequence: TGTGCCAGTAGTACCCTCGTGGATACGCAGTATTTT. It encodes CASSTLVDTQYF. The chain couples TRBV19 to TRBJ2-3, with the D segment identity uncertain. V is cut by 4 bases and J by 6 bases, and the space between the germline ends is 8 bases. Inclusive of the bounding cysteine and phenylalanine, the CDR3 is 12 residues long. The entry retains the CDR3 DNA only, 36 bases that are in frame from base 1. CDR1 and CDR2 (LNHDA, SQIVND) derive from the germline V gene (reference sequence).